Listed here are 27 T cell receptor beta chains from one sample, sequenced in a study of PD-1 blockade in classical Hodgkin lymphoma. Time point defined: cycle 4 day 1 (C4D1), after six to seven weeks of nivolumab. Exposure to brentuximab vedotin varied, and each patient had relapsed following autologous stem cell transplantation. The table came from immunoSEQ multiplex PCR; TCRdb's copy has only in-frame clones and leaves some out. The sample carries about 110,000 clones, more than 70% recorded once. This specimen was peripheral blood mononuclear cells (PBMCs), taken before the fourth cycle of nivolumab. The receptor set was obtained from a human donor with classical Hodgkin lymphoma.

The V and J genes are TRBV4-3 and TRBJ2-7; 8 bases are a match to TRBD1. Unmatched junction bases numbered 7, after V lost 2 bases and J lost 4 bases. The CDR3 covers 15 residues. Per germline, CDR1 LGHNA and CDR2 YSLEER. CDR3 sequence reads: CASSQLWTGQYEQYF. In DNA form, the CDR3 reads TGCGCCAGCAGCCAACTCTGGACAGGGCAATACGAGCAGTACTTC.

The genes are TRBV14 and TRBJ2-1; the D gene is possibly TRBD2 (5 bases). The CDR3 has 16 amino acids. V was pared by 4 bases and J by 9 bases, with 22 bases between. Per the germline V gene, CDR1 is SGHDN and CDR2 is FVKESK. The CDR3 coding sequence is TGTGCCAGCAGCCCCCTGGGCCCCGCGGGTAGGGCTGAGCAGTTCTTC. Its protein product is CASSPLGPAGRAEQFF. The full variable domain, its missing parts supplied by reference TRBV14 and TRBJ2-1, is EAGVTQFPSHSVIEKGQTVTLRCDPISGHDNLYWYRRVMGKEIKFLLHFVKESKQDESGMPNNRFLAERTGGTYSTLKVQPAELEDSGVYFCASSPLGPAGRAEQFFGPGTRLTVL.

The rearrangement joins TRBV2 to TRBJ1-5; 9 bases are shared with TRBD1. CDR1 and CDR2 (germline): SNHLY, FYNNEI. V shed 4 bases and J 4 bases; nucleotides not matched to a gene: 2. The CDR3 has 14 amino acids. The CDR3 DNA sequence: TGTGCCAGCAGTGGGACAGGGGAGAATCAGCCCCAGCATTTT. Amino acids: CASSGTGENQPQHF. The complete variable domain, with remaining parts taken from reference TRBV2 and TRBJ1-5, reads EPEVTQTPSHQVTQMGQEVILRCVPISNHLYFYWYRQILGQKVEFLVSFYNNEISEKSEIFDDQFSVERPDGSNFTLKIRSTKLEDSAMYFCASSGTGENQPQHFGDGTRLSIL.

Comments on this clone: Distinct nucleotide sequences in the sample also encode this CDR3. The rearrangement joins TRBV27 to TRBJ2-6, with D unresolved. Per the germline V gene, CDR1 is MNHEY and CDR2 is SMNVEV (reference sequence). Trimming stripped 4 bases from V and 0 bases from J, with 1 base between. CDR3 length equals 13 residues. The CDR3 loop is CASSYSGANVLTF. CDR3 bases: TGTGCCAGCAGTTACTCTGGGGCCAACGTCCTGACTTTC.

The chain combines TRBV5-1 with TRBJ2-1; D possibly corresponds to TRBD2 (5 bases). Trimming took 0 bases from V and 13 from J, leaving 14 bases between them. Germline assignment: CDR1 SGHRS and CDR2 YFSETQ. The CDR3 is made up of 13 amino acids. CDR3 bases: TGCGCCAGCAGCTTGGCCGTACTAGGAATTCAGTTCTTC. Translating gives CASSLAVLGIQFF.

The chain is built from TRBV7-2 and TRBJ2-5; 7 bases align to TRBD1. Germline V gene sequence: CDR1 SGHTA, CDR2 FQGNSA. The CDR3 extends over 14 amino acids. V lost 3 bases, J lost 3 bases, and 4 bases stayed unmatched. In DNA form, the CDR3 reads TGTGCCAGCAGCTTGGAAGGGGGCAAAGAGACCCAGTACTTC. Protein product: CASSLEGGKETQYF.

The gene calls are TRBV2 and TRBJ2-1, with D maybe TRBD2 (6 bases). Trimming took 6 bases from V and 6 from J, leaving 18 bases between them. CDR3 length equals 15 residues. CDR1 is SNHLY and CDR2 is FYNNEI in the germline V gene. The CDR3 protein is CASRDWGGTGNEQFF. CDR3 nucleotides: TGTGCCAGCAGAGATTGGGGCGGGACGGGCAATGAGCAGTTCTTC.

This rearrangement joins TRBV5-1 to TRBJ1-1; 9 nucleotides match TRBD1. This CDR3 contains 13 residues. V shed 2 bases and J 10 bases; nucleotides not matched to a gene: 6. Germline V CDR1 and CDR2: SGHRS, YFSETQ. CDR3 DNA sequence: TGCGCCAGCAGCTTTAATACAGGGGGCAGAGCTTTCTTT. It specifies CASSFNTGGRAFF.

J is TRBJ1-4 and V is TRBV18; no reliable D call. The V end lost 2 bases, the J end lost 1 base, and 5 bases lay between the germline ends. CDR1 is KGHSH and CDR2 is LQKENI in the germline V gene. This CDR3 spans 14 amino acids. This chain's CDR3 is CASSPDLTNEKLFF. DNA of the CDR3: TGTGCCAGCTCACCAGATCTAACTAATGAAAAACTGTTTTTT.

This clone came up once. The V gene is TRBV18, the J gene TRBJ2-1; D ambiguous. The CDR3 loop spans 18 amino acids. Germline lookup yields CDR1 KGHSH and CDR2 LQKENI. Trimming stripped 0 bases from V and 0 bases from J, with 15 bases between. The CDR3 DNA reads TGTGCCAGCTCACCACCCCGCCGGCTCCCGACCTCCTACAATGAGCAGTTCTTC. It codes for CASSPPRRLPTSYNEQFF.

The gene calls are TRBV19 and TRBJ2-3; TRBD1 or TRBD2 may be the D gene (5 bases each). Germline V gives CDR1 LNHDA, CDR2 SQIVND (reference sequence). The CDR3 extends over 12 amino acids. Trimming pared 6 bases from V and 5 bases from J, leaving 9 bases between. CDR3 protein: CASRGDVDTQYF. The CDR3 DNA is TGTGCCAGTAGGGGGGACGTAGATACGCAGTATTTT.

CDR3 sequence (DNA): TGCGCCAGCAGCGAAGGGACAGGCCTCTCCTACGAGCAGTACTTC. It is translated as CASSEGTGLSYEQYF. The chain couples TRBV5-1 to TRBJ2-7; the match to TRBD1 covers 8 bases. V gave up 4 bases and J gave up 0 bases; unmatched junction bases: 6. The CDR3 spans 15 residues. Germline CDR1 reads SGHRS; CDR2 reads YFSETQ.

The chain links TRBV5-5 to TRBJ1-3; D is possibly TRBD1 (5 bases). Germline CDR1 and CDR2: SGHKS and YYEKEE (reference sequence). Trimming cost V 2 bases and J 0 bases, with 12 bases left between them. This CDR3 has 16 residues. The CDR3 reads CASSLGVAGSGNTIYF. The CDR3, as DNA: TGTGCCAGCAGCTTAGGGGTGGCGGGCTCTGGAAACACCATATATTTT.

The chain couples TRBV2 to TRBJ2-7, with D possibly being TRBD2 (5 bases). Germline V gene data show CDR1 as SNHLY and CDR2 as FYNNEI. The CDR3 extends over 17 amino acids. Trimming left V 2 bases short and J 4 bases short, with 21 bases between. DNA for the CDR3: TGTGCCAGCAGTGAATTGTCGCGGGCGCCCCGGGGTTACGAGCAGTACTTC. It specifies CASSELSRAPRGYEQYF.

V and J are TRBV27 and TRBJ2-1; 8 bases agree with TRBD2. Germline assignment: CDR1 MNHEY and CDR2 SMNVEV (reference sequence). The V segment lost 6 bases and the J segment 3 bases; nucleotides outside the gene matches: 10. This CDR3 region has 16 residues. CDR3 nucleotide sequence: TGTGCCAGCAGGGGGGAGGACGGGAGGGTCTACAATGAGCAGTTCTTC. Translation gives CASRGEDGRVYNEQFF.

The genes are TRBV9 and TRBJ2-1; D possibly corresponds to TRBD1 (6 bases). Germline V gives CDR1 SGDLS, CDR2 YYNGEE. The CDR3 extends over 18 amino acids. Trimming pared 0 bases from V and 0 bases from J, leaving 16 bases between. The CDR3 region is CASSVASGTGYSYNEQFF. CDR3 nucleotide sequence: TGTGCCAGCAGCGTAGCCTCAGGAACAGGGTACTCCTACAATGAGCAGTTCTTC.

CDR3 DNA: TGTGCCAGCAGCGTAGGGAGTGGGGAGACCCAGTACTTC. Its protein is CASSVGSGETQYF. V usage is TRBV9 and J usage is TRBJ2-5; no clear D. Per the germline V gene, CDR1 is SGDLS and CDR2 is YYNGEE. The CDR3 extends over 13 amino acids. V lost 0 bases, J lost 5 bases, and 8 bases lay in between.

The rearrangement uses TRBV4-3 and TRBJ2-7, with D uncertain. The CDR3 sequence is 16 residues long. Per germline, CDR1 LGHNA and CDR2 YSLEER. Trimming pared 0 bases from V and 0 bases from J, leaving 12 bases between. The CDR3 reads CASSQEASFSSYEQYF. Written as DNA, the CDR3 is TGCGCCAGCAGCCAAGAAGCCTCCTTCAGCTCCTACGAGCAGTACTTC.

V and J are TRBV4-1 and TRBJ2-5; D remains ambiguous. Germline-derived CDR1 and CDR2 are MGHRA and YSYEKL. Trimming took 8 bases from V and 4 from J, leaving 20 bases between them. This CDR3 is built from 15 residues. The CDR3 nucleotides are TGCGCCAGCGGACGATTACGAGGCCCAAGAGAGACCCAGTACTTC. Translating gives CASGRLRGPRETQYF.

This sequence joins TRBV28 and TRBJ2-1, with no clear D. Germline lookup yields CDR1 MDHEN and CDR2 SYDVKM. Deletions cut 6 bases from V and 3 bases from J, with 12 bases between. The CDR3 is 14 residues long. CDR3 protein: CASRRRADYNEQFF. The CDR3 nucleotides read TGTGCCAGCAGGCGCCGTGCGGACTACAATGAGCAGTTCTTC.

The chain combines TRBV19 with TRBJ2-1; possibly TRBD1 for D (6 bases). This CDR3 is 13 amino acids long. V was cut by 4 bases and J by 7 bases, with 11 bases left in between. Germline V gene lookup returns CDR1 LNHDA and CDR2 SQIVND (reference sequence). In nucleotides, the CDR3 is TGTGCCAGTAGTACCGGGACAAGGAATGAGCAGTTCTTC. Translating it yields CASSTGTRNEQFF.

The rearrangement uses TRBV27 and TRBJ1-5; D not certain. V gave up 0 bases and J gave up 0 bases, with 6 bases separating them. This CDR3 has 15 residues. CDR1 and CDR2 from the germline V gene are MNHEY and SMNVEV (reference sequence). As DNA, the CDR3 is TGTGCCAGCAGTTTATCGGCAGATAGCAATCAGCCCCAGCATTTT. Translating it yields CASSLSADSNQPQHF.

This clone was recorded once. The V gene is TRBV4-1, the J gene TRBJ1-5; 11 bases match TRBD1. The V gene's germline CDR1 is MGHRA and CDR2 YSYEKL. The CDR3 totals 16 residues. The V gene end was trimmed by 3 bases and the J gene end by 5 bases; junction bases not matched to a gene: 6. The CDR3, as DNA: TGCGCCAGCAGCCACGGGGGGACAGGGGGGTATCAGCCCCAGCATTTT. Translation: CASSHGGTGGYQPQHF.

The rearrangement links TRBV19 to TRBJ1-5; possible D gene TRBD1, 5 bases. Germline CDR1 is LNHDA and CDR2 is SQIVND (reference sequence). This CDR3 contains 15 residues. V was trimmed by 3 bases and J by 6 bases, leaving 15 bases between them. CDR3 protein: CASSMGPREAQPQHF. The DNA of the CDR3 is TGTGCCAGTAGTATGGGACCTAGGGAAGCTCAGCCCCAGCATTTT.

This chain connects TRBV4-1 to TRBJ1-5, with 7 bases identical to TRBD1. Looked up from germline, CDR1 is MGHRA and CDR2 is YSYEKL. CDR3 length equals 14 residues. The trim removed 4 bases at V and 4 bases at J, leaving 4 bases unmatched. CDR3 DNA: TGCGCCAGCAGCCTCGGACAGGCGAATCAGCCCCAGCATTTT. The encoded protein is CASSLGQANQPQHF.

CDR3 sequence (DNA): TGTGCCAGCAGCGTACATCCCGGGGACGACTACGAGCAGTACTTC. Its protein product is CASSVHPGDDYEQYF. This chain links TRBV9 with TRBJ2-7, with D perhaps TRBD1 or TRBD2 (5 bases each). Trimming left V 1 base short and J 3 bases short, with 14 bases between. The CDR3 is 15 residues long. Germline-derived CDR1 and CDR2 are SGDLS and YYNGEE. Supplemented by reference TRBV9 and TRBJ2-7, the full variable domain reads DSGVTQTPKHLITATGQRVTLRCSPRSGDLSVYWYQQSLDQGLQFLIQYYNGEERAKGNILERFSAQQFPDLHSELNLSSLELGDSALYFCASSVHPGDDYEQYFGPGTRLTVT.

The chain uses TRBV6-1 and TRBJ2-7; TRBD2 aligns across 7 bases. The V and J ends lost 0 bases and 0 bases, in that order; junction bases with no gene match: 17. This CDR3 spans 20 amino acids. CDR1 MNHNS and CDR2 SASEGT come from the germline V gene. CDR3 in DNA: TGTGCCAGCAGTGAAGCGTGGGTAGCGGGCTACCCTACGAGCTCCTACGAGCAGTACTTC. This codes for CASSEAWVAGYPTSSYEQYF.